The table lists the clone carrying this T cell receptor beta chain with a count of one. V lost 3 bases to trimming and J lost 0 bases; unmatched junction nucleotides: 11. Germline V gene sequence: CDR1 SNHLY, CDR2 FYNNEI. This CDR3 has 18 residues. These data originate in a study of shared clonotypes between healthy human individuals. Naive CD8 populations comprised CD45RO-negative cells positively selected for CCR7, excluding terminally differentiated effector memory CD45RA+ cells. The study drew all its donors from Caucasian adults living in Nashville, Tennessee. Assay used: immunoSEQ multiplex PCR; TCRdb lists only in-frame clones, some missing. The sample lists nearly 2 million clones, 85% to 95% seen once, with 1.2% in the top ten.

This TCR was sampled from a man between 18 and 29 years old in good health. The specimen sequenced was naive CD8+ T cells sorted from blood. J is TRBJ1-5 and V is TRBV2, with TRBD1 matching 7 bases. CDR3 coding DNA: TGTGCCAGCAGTGAGGATCATTTCCGGGACAGTAGCAATCAGCCCCAGCATTTT. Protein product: CASSEDHFRDSSNQPQHF.